This T cell receptor (beta chain) originates from a study of T-cell reconstitution after alpha-beta-depleted transplantation in children. J was trimmed by 9 bases and V by 3 bases; bases with no gene match: 4. There are 14 residues in the CDR3. This sample's TCRbeta library carried unique molecular identifier barcodes. Each CDR3 protein is one row after TCRdb ran MiXCR on the PCR reads. This sample has approximately 510,000 distinct CDR3 sequences, with about 16% found just once. The chain joins TRBV12-3 or TRBV12-4 to TRBJ2-1; TRBD1 aligns across 11 bases. The material was PBMCs from the stem cell graft donor, obtained from the stem cell graft. The TCR sequence derives from a human donor who donated a stem cell graft to a child with acute lymphoblastic leukemia. This chain's CDR3 is CASSLGQGGSEQFF. Here the CDR3 DNA reads TGTGCCAGCAGTTTGGGACAGGGGGGCAGTGAGCAGTTCTTC.